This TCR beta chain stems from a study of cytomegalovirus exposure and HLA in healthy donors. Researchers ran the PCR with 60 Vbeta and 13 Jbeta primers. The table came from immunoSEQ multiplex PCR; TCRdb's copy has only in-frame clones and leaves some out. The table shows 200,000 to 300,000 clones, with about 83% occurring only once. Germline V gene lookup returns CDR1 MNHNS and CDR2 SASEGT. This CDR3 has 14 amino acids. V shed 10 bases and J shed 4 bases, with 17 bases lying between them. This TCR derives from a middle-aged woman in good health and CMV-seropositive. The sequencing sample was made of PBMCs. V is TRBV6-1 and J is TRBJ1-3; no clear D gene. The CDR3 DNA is TGTGCCACTGAGACGGACTCTGTAGGAAACACCATATATTTT. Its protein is CATETDSVGNTIYF.